The 12 T cell receptor beta chains in this list originate from one sample, sequenced in a study of OX40 agonist ivuxolimab in advanced cancers. The protocol used for the library was the immunoSEQ multiplex PCR assay. Drawn from immuneACCESS, this table holds only the in-frame rearrangements with V and J called that TCRdb kept. Clones are partly lost; checked studies trace under half to an unresolved V gene and leave the rest unexplained. The sample data list 70,000 to 95,000 clones, and roughly 91% of these were observed just once. The top ten hold approximately 0.7% of the sample. Source: CD4+ or CD8+ T cells sorted from blood, taken in a trial of the OX40 agonist ivuxolimab. The receptors were gathered from an adult with an advanced solid tumor such as melanoma, head and neck, liver or kidney cancer.

The chain couples TRBV2 to TRBJ1-1, with D tentatively TRBD1 (6 bases). From germline, CDR1 is SNHLY and CDR2 FYNNEI. Deletions cut 7 bases from V and 4 bases from J, with 16 bases between. The CDR3 covers 14 residues. CDR3 DNA sequence: TGTGCCAGCATTAGCGAGGGGGTCGGCACTGAAGCTTTCTTT. It specifies CASISEGVGTEAFF.

The chain combines TRBV4-3 with TRBJ2-1; 8 nucleotides align to TRBD2. V trimming: 3 bases; J trimming: 10 bases; junction bases outside the gene matches: 5. The CDR3 is 13 amino acids. CDR1 is LGHNA, CDR2 YSLEER, per germline. This CDR3 reads CASSQGLVAEQFF. As DNA, the CDR3 is TGCGCCAGCAGCCAGGGACTAGTGGCCGAGCAGTTCTTC.

The V gene is TRBV5-6, the J gene TRBJ2-2; D may be TRBD1 or TRBD2 (5 bases each). Trimming cost V 7 bases and J 5 bases, with 15 bases left between them. This CDR3 spans 14 amino acids. Per the germline V gene, CDR1 is SGHDT and CDR2 is YYEEEE. The CDR3 DNA follows: TGTGCCAGCCCCCTTAGTGGGGGAACCGGGGAGCTGTTTTTT. It translates to CASPLSGGTGELFF.

This chain connects TRBV7-8 to TRBJ1-1, with D possibly TRBD1 on 5 matching bases. V was clipped by 1 base and J by 1 base, with 10 bases between them. The CDR3 contains 15 residues. CDR1 is SGHVS and CDR2 is FQNEAQ in the germline V gene. The CDR3: CASSLVFGANTEAFF. CDR3 in DNA: TGTGCCAGCAGCTTAGTGTTCGGGGCGAACACTGAAGCTTTCTTT.

V gene TRBV14 combines with J gene TRBJ2-3, with 13 bases fitting TRBD2. Germline values: CDR1 SGHDN, CDR2 FVKESK. V lost 4 bases and J lost 2; bases outside the gene matches: 12. The CDR3 has 19 residues. The CDR3 here is CASSRLAGGSVPFTDTQYF. The DNA of the CDR3 is TGTGCCAGCAGCCGACTAGCGGGAGGATCCGTTCCTTTCACAGATACGCAGTATTTT.

The chain employs TRBV27 and TRBJ1-2, with D possibly being TRBD1 (6 bases). The germline V gene has CDR1 MNHEY and CDR2 SMNVEV (reference sequence). The CDR3 runs 14 residues. V lost 2 bases to trimming and J lost 4 bases, with 11 bases between them. Here the CDR3 reads CASSLTGLGYGYTF. The CDR3 DNA reads TGTGCCAGCAGTTTAACAGGGCTGGGCTATGGCTACACCTTC.

V gene TRBV15 combines with J gene TRBJ2-7; 7 bases are shared with TRBD1. The J segment lost 3 bases and the V segment lost 1 base, leaving 6 bases of the junction unmatched. Germline CDR1 reads LNHNV; CDR2 reads YYDKDF (reference sequence). There are 15 residues in the CDR3. The CDR3 region has the DNA TGTGCCACCAGCAGAGTCGGACAGGAGAACTACGAGCAGTACTTC. This translates into CATSRVGQENYEQYF.

This clone was recorded only once. The chain uses TRBV11-2 and TRBJ2-1; TRBD2 agrees at 8 bases. This CDR3 region has 17 residues. J gave up 7 bases and V 2 bases, and 13 bases lay outside the gene matches. Germline CDR1 reads SGHAT; CDR2 reads FQNNGV. The CDR3 DNA sequence: TGTGCCAGCAGCTTAACGGTCACGGGGGGGCCTAGGAATGAGCAGTTCTTC. Its translation is CASSLTVTGGPRNEQFF.

This chain uses TRBV27 with TRBJ2-1; either TRBD1 or TRBD2 may fit D (5 bases each). Trimming took 3 bases from V and 0 from J, leaving 15 bases between them. The CDR3 has 17 amino acids. Germline CDR1 MNHEY, CDR2 SMNVEV (reference sequence). CDR3 nucleotides: TGTGCCAGCAGTTTTTATTCGGGGCGCAGCTCCTACAATGAGCAGTTCTTC. Translation: CASSFYSGRSSYNEQFF.

The V gene is TRBV28, the J gene TRBJ1-4; D unresolved. The CDR3 runs to 13 residues. Germline assignment: CDR1 MDHEN and CDR2 SYDVKM. The germline V and J ends were trimmed by 4 bases and 8 bases, with 11 bases remaining between them. CDR3 coding DNA: TGTGCCAGCAGTTCTTTCGTTCGGGAAAAACTGTTTTTT. This codes for CASSSFVREKLFF. Combining the CDR3 with reference TRBV28 and TRBJ1-4 gives the whole variable domain DVKVTQSSRYLVKRTGEKVFLECVQDMDHENMFWYRQDPGLGLRLIYFSYDVKMKEKGDIPEGYSVSREKKERFSLILESASTNQTSMYLCASSSFVREKLFFGSGTQLSVL.

This clone showed up just once. The V and J genes are TRBV27 and TRBJ2-3, with D possibly being TRBD2 (6 bases). The germline CDR1 and CDR2 sequences are MNHEY and SMNVEV (reference sequence). V dropped 5 bases and J dropped 3 bases, with 24 bases sitting between them. The CDR3 loop spans 18 amino acids. CDR3 DNA: TGTGCCAGCAGTCGTACGGGGGTCGGAAGAGGCCCTACAGATACGCAGTATTTT. This translates into CASSRTGVGRGPTDTQYF.

This chain uses TRBV9 with TRBJ2-3; D possibly matches TRBD1 or TRBD2 (6 bases each). This CDR3 spans 16 amino acids. Trimming shortened V by 1 base and J by 8 bases, and 20 bases separated the two germline ends. CDR1 is SGDLS and CDR2 is YYNGEE in the germline V gene. In DNA, the CDR3 is TGTGCCAGCAGCGTATGGGGGACTGGATCACAGGGTACGCAGTATTTT. It specifies CASSVWGTGSQGTQYF.